In this sample, the clone carrying this T cell receptor beta chain turned up many times. Antigen: not known. This sample is drawn from a study of neurological immune-mediated disorders. General study results and limits: The most TCR clonal expansion was seen in HTLV-1-associated myelopathy, and the least was seen in multiple sclerosis, which fell below healthy controls.

Unsorted libraries were derived from 2 million PBMCs stored at -80 C. 5'RACE generated cDNA with 10-nucleotide random UMIs. TCRdb reprocessed the 5' RACE reads with MiXCR, giving one entry per CDR3 protein. The repertoire holds about 52,000 distinct CDR3 sequences, with about 3.7% as singletons. V lost 6 bases and J lost 5, with 10 bases in between. The CDR3 runs 13 residues. Germline values: CDR1 MNHEY, CDR2 SMNVEV (reference sequence). Sequencing was done on a sample of PBMCs. The V gene is TRBV27, the J gene TRBJ1-4, with D unclear. The TCR sequence derives from a man in his 60s with multiple sclerosis. The CDR3 nucleotides read TGTGCCAGCAGGGTTGGGAGGAATGAAAAACTGTTTTTT. This codes for CASRVGRNEKLFF.